Only a few counts were recorded for the clone carrying this T cell receptor beta chain. As yet, its antigen is unknown. These data belong to a study of cytomegalovirus exposure and HLA in healthy donors. A multiplex PCR was run with 60 Vbeta primers and 13 Jbeta primers. The repertoire was sequenced with immunoSEQ multiplex PCR; TCRdb's copy has only in-frame clones and lacks some. The table records roughly 110,000 clones, about three quarters of them present only once. The CDR3 extends over 14 amino acids. J was trimmed by 0 bases and V by 4 bases; bases with no gene match: 0. From germline, CDR1 is WSHSY and CDR2 SAAADI. General observations from the study: In vitro testing confirmed a few CMV-associated chains as specific for CMV antigens.

Sequences were obtained from PBMCs. V usage is TRBV10-2 and J usage is TRBJ1-1; 9 bases are shared with TRBD1. The receptor's source is a woman in her 50s in good health and CMV-seropositive. The DNA of the CDR3 is TGCGCCAGCAGTGGGACAGGGGTGAACACTGAAGCTTTCTTT. It codes for CASSGTGVNTEAFF.